These T cell receptor beta chains were read from a single sample in a study of post-analysis software for immune sequencing data. TCRdb re-called the PCR reads through MiXCR, storing one row per CDR3 protein. This sample has roughly 700,000 distinct CDR3 sequences; 30% occur once, and the top ten carry roughly 0.57%. The specimen was blood. These receptors were obtained from a girl aged 5 to 17 with multiple sclerosis. CDR3s include the opening cysteine and the closing phenylalanine or tryptophan. A D gene is named only where the DNA matches it firmly. Clone sizes are given selectively: once, few, many, or a class where the clone is expanded.

>NA|TRBJ2-2|TRBD2|TRBV20-1
CSARDSGGRVATGELFF
TGCAGTGCTAGAGACAGCGGGGGGCGAGTGGCCACCGGGGAGCTGTTTTTT
>NA|TRBJ2-1|NA|TRBV18
CASSPGQSNEQFF
TGTGCCAGCTCACCAGGACAGTCCAATGAGCAGTTCTTC
>NA|TRBJ2-3|NA|TRBV20-1
CSAVLLGDTQYF
TGCAGTGCTGTCCTCTTGGGAGATACGCAGTATTTT
>few|TRBJ2-7|NA|TRBV6-2/TRBV6-3
CASSTEIREQYF
TGTGCCAGCAGCACCGAGATTCGGGAGCAGTACTTC
>NA|TRBJ2-5|NA|TRBV7-2
CTSSPPGLQETQYF
TGTACCAGCAGCCCCCCCGGGCTCCAAGAGACCCAGTACTTC
>NA|TRBJ2-5|TRBD1|TRBV6-2/TRBV6-3
CASSRMGQTGPNEQYF
TGTGCCAGCAGCCGGATGGGGCAGACAGGGCCCAATGAGCAGTACTTC
>few|TRBJ2-1|NA|TRBV29-1
CSVGRGSIENEQFF
TGCAGCGTGGGTAGAGGGAGTATAGAGAATGAGCAGTTCTTC
>NA|TRBJ1-1|TRBD1|TRBV7-2
CASSWRTGDTEAFF
TGTGCCAGCAGCTGGAGGACAGGGGACACTGAAGCTTTCTTT
>few|TRBJ1-2|NA|TRBV29-1
CSVLGPAWGYTF
TGCAGCGTTCTGGGTCCTGCTTGGGGCTACACCTTC
>few|TRBJ1-2|NA|TRBV6-5
CASSYSAVTFYYGYTF
TGTGCCAGCAGTTACTCGGCGGTTACCTTCTACTATGGCTACACCTTC
>few|TRBJ2-5|NA|TRBV12-3/TRBV12-4
CASSFGGVTETQYF
TGTGCCAGCAGTTTTGGCGGGGTCACCGAGACCCAGTACTTC
>few|TRBJ2-7|NA|TRBV20-1
CSASQTSYEQYF
TGCAGTGCTAGTCAGACTAGCTACGAGCAGTACTTC
>NA|TRBJ2-7|NA|TRBV12-3/TRBV12-4
CASSSDGSTYEQYF
TGTGCCAGCAGTTCCGACGGGTCGACCTACGAGCAGTACTTC
>few|TRBJ2-5|NA|TRBV12-3/TRBV12-4
CTSRAPGYQETQYF
TGTACCAGCAGAGCACCCGGGTACCAAGAGACCCAGTACTTC
>NA|TRBJ2-7|TRBD2|TRBV9
CASSGREGRNEQYF
TGTGCCAGCAGCGGGCGGGAGGGCCGCAATGAGCAGTACTTC
>few|TRBJ1-1|NA|TRBV20-1
CSDNGPGASAFF
TGCAGTGATAACGGTCCGGGGGCGAGCGCTTTCTTT
>NA|TRBJ2-5|NA|TRBV20-1
CSGRTQETQYF
TGCAGTGGGAGGACCCAAGAGACCCAGTACTTC
>NA|TRBJ2-2|TRBD1|TRBV29-1
CGVDRGPNTGELFF
TGCGGCGTCGACAGGGGACCGAACACCGGGGAGCTGTTTTTT
>few|TRBJ2-3|NA|TRBV12-3/TRBV12-4
CASSSRWFIPDTQYF
TGTGCCAGCAGTTCGAGGTGGTTTATCCCAGATACGCAGTATTTT
>NA|TRBJ2-4|TRBD1|TRBV28
CASSPRDRPIQYF
TGTGCCAGCAGCCCCCGGGACAGGCCCATTCAGTACTTC
>NA|TRBJ2-3|TRBD2|TRBV7-9
CASSPLAGGNTDTQYF
TGTGCCAGCAGCCCGCTAGCGGGAGGGAATACAGATACGCAGTATTTT
>NA|TRBJ2-5|NA|TRBV5-1
CASSEAKETQYF
TGCGCCAGCAGCGAGGCCAAAGAGACCCAGTACTTC
>NA|TRBJ2-6|TRBD2|TRBV6-7
CASSPLRREGSGANVLTF
TGTGCCAGCAGTCCCCTCCGGCGGGAGGGCTCTGGGGCCAACGTCCTGACTTTC
>NA|TRBJ2-7|TRBD1|TRBV7-2
CASSLAATGSYEQYF
TGTGCCAGCAGCTTAGCGGCGACAGGGTCCTACGAGCAGTACTTC
>few|TRBJ2-5|NA|TRBV7-2
CASRPPGAETQYF
TGTGCCAGCAGACCCCCCGGGGCTGAGACCCAGTACTTC
>NA|TRBJ2-3|NA|TRBV4-3
CASSQELRATDTQYF
TGCGCCAGCAGCCAAGAGCTCAGGGCCACAGATACGCAGTATTTT
>NA|TRBJ2-7|NA|TRBV20-1
CSARSSPLNSYEQYF
TGCAGTGCTAGGTCATCCCCACTTAATTCCTACGAGCAGTACTTC
>few|TRBJ2-5|TRBD2|TRBV15
CATSSYSGGDGETQYF
TGTGCCACCAGCAGCTATAGCGGGGGGGACGGGGAGACCCAGTACTTC
>NA|TRBJ2-7|NA|TRBV27
CASRDDYEQYF
TGTGCCAGCCGGGACGACTACGAGCAGTACTTC
>NA|TRBJ1-2|NA|TRBV20-1
CSARDVQGTYYGYTF
TGCAGTGCTAGAGATGTCCAGGGGACCTACTATGGCTACACCTTC
>few|TRBJ1-2|TRBD1|TRBV12-3/TRBV12-4
CASSLRDRGSYGYTF
TGTGCCAGCAGTTTACGGGACAGGGGGAGCTATGGCTACACCTTC
>NA|TRBJ2-7|TRBD1|TRBV7-2
CASSLVVRDRGRYEQYF
TGTGCCAGCAGCTTAGTGGTACGGGACAGGGGTCGGTACGAGCAGTACTTC
>NA|TRBJ2-5|TRBD2|TRBV20-1
CSATTGTRETQYF
TGCAGTGCTACTACCGGGACTAGAGAGACCCAGTACTTC
>NA|TRBJ2-3|NA|TRBV29-1
CSVHLGGGKADTRYF
TGCAGCGTTCACCTCGGGGGCGGGAAGGCAGATACGCGGTATTTT
>NA|TRBJ2-1|TRBD2|TRBV12-3/TRBV12-4
CASSSPTGGNEQFF
TGTGCCAGCAGTTCCCCAACGGGAGGCAATGAGCAGTTCTTC
>few|TRBJ2-5|NA|TRBV3-1
CASSQGAGRETQYF
TGTGCCAGCAGCCAAGGAGCAGGACGAGAGACCCAGTACTTC
>few|TRBJ1-2|NA|TRBV12-3/TRBV12-4
CASSFENANYGYTF
TGTGCCAGCAGTTTTGAAAACGCTAACTATGGCTACACCTTC
>few|TRBJ1-2|NA|TRBV6-2/TRBV6-3
CASSSDPNYGYTF
TGTGCCAGCAGTTCCGACCCTAACTATGGCTACACCTTC
>NA|TRBJ2-7|TRBD1|TRBV20-1
CSARDFGTGAYYEQYF
TGCAGTGCTAGAGACTTTGGGACAGGAGCCTACTACGAGCAGTACTTC
>few|TRBJ1-5|NA|TRBV7-2
CASSDWSNQPQHF
TGTGCCAGCAGCGATTGGAGCAATCAGCCCCAGCATTTT
>NA|TRBJ2-5|TRBD2|TRBV5-1
CASSRRTSGVQETQYF
TGCGCCAGCAGCCGTAGAACTAGCGGGGTCCAAGAGACCCAGTACTTC
>NA|TRBJ2-5|NA|TRBV29-1
CSVGGLGVKETQYF
TGCAGCGTTGGGGGTTTGGGGGTAAAAGAGACCCAGTACTTC